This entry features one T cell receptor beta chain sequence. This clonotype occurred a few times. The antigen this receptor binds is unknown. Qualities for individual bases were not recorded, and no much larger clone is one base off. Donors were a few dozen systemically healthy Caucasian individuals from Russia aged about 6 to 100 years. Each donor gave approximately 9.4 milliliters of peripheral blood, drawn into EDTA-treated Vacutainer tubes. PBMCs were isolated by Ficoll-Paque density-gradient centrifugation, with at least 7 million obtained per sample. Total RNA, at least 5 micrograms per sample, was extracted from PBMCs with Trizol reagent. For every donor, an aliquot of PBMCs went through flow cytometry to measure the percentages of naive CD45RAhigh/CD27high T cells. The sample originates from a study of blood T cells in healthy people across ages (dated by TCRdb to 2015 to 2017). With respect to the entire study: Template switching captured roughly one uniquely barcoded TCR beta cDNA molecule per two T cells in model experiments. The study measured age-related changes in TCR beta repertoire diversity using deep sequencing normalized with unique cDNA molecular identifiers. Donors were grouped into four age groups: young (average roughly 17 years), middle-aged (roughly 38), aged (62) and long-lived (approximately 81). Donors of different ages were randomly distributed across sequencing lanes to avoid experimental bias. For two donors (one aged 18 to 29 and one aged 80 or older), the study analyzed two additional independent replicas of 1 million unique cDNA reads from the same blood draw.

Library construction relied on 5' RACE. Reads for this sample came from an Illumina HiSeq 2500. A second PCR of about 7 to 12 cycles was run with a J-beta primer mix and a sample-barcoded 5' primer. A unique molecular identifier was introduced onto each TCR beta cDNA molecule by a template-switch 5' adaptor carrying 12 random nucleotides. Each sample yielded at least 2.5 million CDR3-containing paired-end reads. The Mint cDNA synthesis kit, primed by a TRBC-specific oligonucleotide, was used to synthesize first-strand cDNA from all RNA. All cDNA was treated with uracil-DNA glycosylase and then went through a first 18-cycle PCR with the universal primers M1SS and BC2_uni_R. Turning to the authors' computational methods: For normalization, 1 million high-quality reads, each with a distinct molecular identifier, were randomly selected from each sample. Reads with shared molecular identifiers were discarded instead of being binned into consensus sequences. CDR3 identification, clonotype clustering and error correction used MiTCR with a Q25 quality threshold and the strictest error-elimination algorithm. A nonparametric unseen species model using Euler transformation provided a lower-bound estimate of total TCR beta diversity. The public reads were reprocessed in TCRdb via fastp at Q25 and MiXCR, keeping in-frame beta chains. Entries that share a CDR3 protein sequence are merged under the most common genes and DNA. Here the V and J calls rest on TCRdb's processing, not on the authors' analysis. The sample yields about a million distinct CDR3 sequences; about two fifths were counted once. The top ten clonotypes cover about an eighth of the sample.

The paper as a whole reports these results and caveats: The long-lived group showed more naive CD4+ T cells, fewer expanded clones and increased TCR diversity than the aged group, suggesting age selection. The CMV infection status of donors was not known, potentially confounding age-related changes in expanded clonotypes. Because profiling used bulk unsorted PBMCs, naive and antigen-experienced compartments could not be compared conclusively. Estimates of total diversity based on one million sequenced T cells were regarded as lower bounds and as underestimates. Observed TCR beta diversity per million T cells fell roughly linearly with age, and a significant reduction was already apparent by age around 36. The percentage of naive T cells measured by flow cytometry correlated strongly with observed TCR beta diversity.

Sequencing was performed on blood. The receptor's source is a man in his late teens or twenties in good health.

The DNA sequence is given as TGTGCCAGCAGCCTCGAGAGGCGGGCAGCGTATTACAATGAGCAGTTCTTC. Translated, this gives CASSLERRAAYYNEQFF. Recombination linked TRBV5-5 to TRBJ2-1; TRBD2 is a weak D gene call, 5 bases matching. Trimming costs V 4 bases and J 4 bases, and their ends lie 21 bases apart. According to the germline V gene (reference sequence), CDR1 reads SGHKS and CDR2 reads YYEKEE. The CDR3, cysteine through phenylalanine, is 17 amino acids long. The kept DNA is CDR3 alone, 51 bases in frame from the first base.